A selection of T cell receptor beta chains follows, all from one sample in a study of liver allograft versus peripheral blood T cells. TCRdb re-called the reads with MiXCR, one entry per CDR3 protein. The sample holds nearly 600 distinct CDR3 sequences, more than 15% seen once. These receptors originate from a human patient who had a liver transplant. Some T cells may trace back to the graft donor. CDR3s include the opening cysteine and the closing phenylalanine or tryptophan. D genes are given only for firm matches. A row's size may be missing; if present it is once, few, many or a size class.

d_call,v_call,clone_size,j_call,cdr3_aa,cdr3_nt
-,TRBV18,medium-sized,TRBJ2-3,CASSPARDADTQYF,TGTGCCAGCTCCCCGGCGAGGGACGCAGATACGCAGTATTTT
-,TRBV6-1,few,TRBJ1-2,CASSGQVDYGYTF,TGTGCCAGCAGTGGACAGGTCGACTATGGCTACACCTTC
TRBD1,TRBV20-1,medium-sized,TRBJ1-1,CSARDGTGQTEAFF,TGCAGTGCTAGAGACGGGACAGGGCAGACTGAAGCTTTCTTT
-,TRBV20-1,-,TRBJ2-3,CSARQGGSGTDTQYF,TGCAGTGCTAGGCAAGGAGGCTCAGGGACAGATACGCAGTATTTT
-,TRBV30,medium-sized,TRBJ1-1,CAWSVLKGTEAFF,TGTGCCTGGAGTGTACTAAAGGGTACTGAAGCTTTCTTT
TRBD1,TRBV18,large,TRBJ2-7,CASSGQGSKAYEQYF,TGTGCCAGCTCAGGACAGGGGAGCAAGGCCTACGAGCAGTACTTC
-,TRBV30,large,TRBJ1-2,CAWSVQGHGYTF,TGTGCCTGGAGTGTACAAGGGCATGGCTACACCTTC
-,TRBV12-3/TRBV12-4,medium-sized,TRBJ2-2,CASSAQGNTGELFF,TGTGCCAGCAGTGCACAGGGGAACACCGGGGAGCTGTTTTTT
-,TRBV18,medium-sized,TRBJ1-1,CVSSRATGVTEAFF,TGTGTCAGCTCCCGGGCGACCGGGGTCACTGAAGCTTTCTTT